The 23 T cell receptor beta chains in this list originate from one sample, sequenced in a study of T-cell reconstitution after alpha-beta-depleted transplantation in children. Unique molecular identifiers featured in how the TCRbeta library was prepared. TCRdb re-called the PCR reads with MiXCR, one entry per CDR3 protein. The data show 700,000 or so distinct CDR3 sequences, less than 15% seen once. Sequenced material: PBMCs, taken before TCRalphabeta/CD19-depleted stem cell transplant. These TCRs come from a girl between 2 and 10 years old with congenital amegakaryocytic thrombocytopenia, due to receive a stem cell transplant.

This clonotype appeared many times. The junction departs from germline at one end; a sequencing error may be responsible. The chain couples TRBV5-1 to TRBJ2-3; D is unclear. The CDR3 is 12 residues long. CDR1 SGHRS and CDR2 YFSETQ come from the germline V gene. In DNA, the CDR3 is TGTGCCAGCAGCTCCGGCACAGATACGCAGTATTTT. It is translated as CASSSGTDTQYF.

The sample holds many counts of this clonotype. J is TRBJ2-5 and V is TRBV24-1; 11 nucleotides agree with TRBD1. The V and J ends lost 3 bases and 0 bases, in that order; junction bases with no gene match: 2. CDR3 size: 16 residues. The germline V gene has CDR1 KGHDR and CDR2 SFDVKD. CDR3 nucleotides: TGTGCCACCAGTGATGGGACAGGGGGGTACCAAGAGACCCAGTACTTC. Translation gives CATSDGTGGYQETQYF.

The V gene is TRBV12-3 or TRBV12-4, the J gene TRBJ2-1; TRBD2 matches 11 bases. The trim removed 7 bases at V and 4 bases at J, leaving 9 bases unmatched. The CDR3 totals 16 residues. CDR3 residues: CASTLGSGRDYNEQFF. DNA for the CDR3: TGTGCCAGCACTCTTGGTAGCGGGAGGGATTACAATGAGCAGTTCTTC.

This clonotype has ten or more counts. The chain combines TRBV5-1 with TRBJ2-5, with 7 bases fitting TRBD1. The CDR3 covers 15 residues. From germline, CDR1 is SGHRS and CDR2 YFSETQ. J lost 0 bases, V lost 6 bases, and 8 bases had no gene match. CDR3 bases: TGCGCCAGCACTCCGGGACAGCCATACCAAGAGACCCAGTACTTC. It specifies CASTPGQPYQETQYF.

This clonotype has at least ten counts. The chain combines TRBV5-1 with TRBJ2-7; the match to TRBD2 covers 13 bases. CDR1 SGHRS and CDR2 YFSETQ come from the germline V gene. The J segment lost 0 bases and the V segment lost 0 bases, leaving 6 bases of the junction unmatched. This CDR3 comprises 18 residues. CDR3 in amino acids: CASSLDRGLAGYSYEQYF. CDR3 sequence (DNA): TGCGCCAGCAGCTTGGACAGGGGACTAGCGGGATACTCCTACGAGCAGTACTTC.

This clonotype was counted a few times. This rearrangement joins TRBV5-1 to TRBJ2-7; D unresolved. The CDR3 is 15 amino acids. Germline loops: CDR1 SGHRS, CDR2 YFSETQ. Trimming removed 0 bases from V and 0 bases from J, with 10 bases in between. The CDR3 nucleotides are TGCGCCAGCAGCTTGGGGGCAGATTTCTCCTACGAGCAGTACTTC. It codes for CASSLGADFSYEQYF.

This clonotype came up many times. The chain couples TRBV29-1 to TRBJ2-3; the D is unclear. Trimming shortened V by 0 bases and J by 2 bases, and 15 bases separated the two germline ends. The CDR3 runs to 16 residues. CDR1 is SQVTM and CDR2 is ANQGSEA in the germline V gene. The CDR3 DNA reads TGCAGCGTTGAAGATATCGACAAAAGGCCCACAGATACGCAGTATTTT. Translated: CSVEDIDKRPTDTQYF.

This clonotype was found a few times. The rearrangement joins TRBV10-2 to TRBJ2-7, with D unclear. With 3 bases removed from V and 3 bases from J, the gap between germline ends came to 12 bases. This CDR3 has 14 residues. The germline V gene has CDR1 WSHSY and CDR2 SAAADI. DNA of the CDR3: TGCGCCAGCAGTGACCCCCCTGGCGTCTACGAGCAGTACTTC. Amino acid sequence: CASSDPPGVYEQYF.

As regards this clonotype: One end of the junction does not line up with germline, which may come from a read error. The chain joins TRBV20-1 to TRBJ2-7; 8 bases are shared with TRBD1. Germline assignment: CDR1 DFQATT and CDR2 SNEGSKA (reference sequence). The CDR3 has 17 amino acids. The CDR3 sequence is CCARSGQAGFRLHEQYF. The CDR3 DNA follows: TGCTGTGCTAGATCGGGACAGGCGGGATTCCGTCTCCACGAGCAGTACTTC.

This clonotype was seen ten or more times. The chain is built from TRBV20-1 and TRBJ2-1; TRBD2 agrees at 7 bases. The CDR3 spans 13 residues. Per the germline V gene, CDR1 is DFQATT and CDR2 is SNEGSKA (reference sequence). V lost 3 bases and J lost 9; bases outside the gene matches: 8. The DNA for the CDR3 is TGCAGTGCTAGTTATACTAGCGCAAGTGAGCAGTTCTTC. It encodes CSASYTSASEQFF.

This clonotype was observed a few times. V gene TRBV20-1 combines with J gene TRBJ2-7, with TRBD1 identical over 9 bases. The CDR3 spans 14 residues. CDR1 is DFQATT and CDR2 is SNEGSKA in the germline V gene (reference sequence). The trim removed 7 bases at V and 1 base at J, leaving 8 bases unmatched. CDR3 nucleotide sequence: TGCAGTGTCACCGGGACAGGGTTTTCCTACGAGCAGTACTTC. This codes for CSVTGTGFSYEQYF.

The chain carries TRBV12-3 or TRBV12-4 and TRBJ2-1; TRBD2 is a possible D gene (6 bases). Trimming took off 8 bases at V and 6 bases at J, with 17 bases between the two ends. The CDR3 runs to 14 residues. This chain's CDR3 is CASALGAGINEQFF. The DNA of the CDR3 is TGTGCCAGCGCCCTCGGGGCGGGAATCAATGAGCAGTTCTTC.

This clonotype has a count of ten or more. The V and J genes are TRBV10-3 and TRBJ2-7, with a tentative D call TRBD1 (6 bases). Germline-derived CDR1 and CDR2 are ENHRY and SYGVKD. The CDR3 sequence is 15 residues long. V lost 3 bases and J 3 bases, leaving 15 bases between the germline ends. CDR3 in DNA: TGTGCCATCAGTGATCCGGGACAAACGGACTACGAGCAGTACTTC. Translating it yields CAISDPGQTDYEQYF.

This clonotype has at least ten counts. CDR3 in DNA: TGTGCCAGCAGTTTGGTGAGACAGGCGAACAATGAGCAGTTCTTC. It translates to CASSLVRQANNEQFF. The V and J genes are TRBV12-3 or TRBV12-4 and TRBJ2-1, with a tentative D call TRBD1 (6 bases). V lost 3 bases and J lost 5, with 14 bases in between. The length of the CDR3 is 15 residues.

This clonotype showed up many times. The chain carries TRBV20-1 and TRBJ2-1, with TRBD2 matching over 13 bases. The germline V gene has CDR1 DFQATT and CDR2 SNEGSKA (reference sequence). The CDR3 runs 16 residues. Trimming cost V 0 bases and J 9 bases; bases outside gene matches: 8. DNA of the CDR3: TGCAGTGCTAGAGAGATTGGACTAGCGGGAGACAGTGAGCAGTTCTTC. It is translated as CSAREIGLAGDSEQFF.

This clonotype was observed at least ten times. The chain has TRBV7-3 and TRBJ2-1, with D possibly being TRBD2 (6 bases). Deletions cut 0 bases from V and 4 bases from J, with 16 bases between. The CDR3 loop spans 17 amino acids. In germline, CDR1 is SGHTA, CDR2 FQGTGA. As DNA, the CDR3 is TGTGCCAGCAGCTTAACGGCTTCGGGACTCATATACAATGAGCAGTTCTTC. As protein: CASSLTASGLIYNEQFF. The variable domain in full, with the rest retrieved from reference TRBV7-3 and TRBJ2-1, is GAGVSQTPSNKVTEKGKYVELRCDPISGHTALYWYRQSLGQGPEFLIYFQGTGAADDSGLPNDRFFAVRPEGSVSTLKIQRTERGDSAVYLCASSLTASGLIYNEQFFGPGTRLTVL.

The table lists this clonotype with a few counts. The genes are TRBV5-1 and TRBJ2-7, with 11 bases aligning to TRBD2. The CDR3 totals 16 residues. The trim removed 3 bases at V and 2 bases at J, leaving 7 bases unmatched. Per the germline V gene, CDR1 is SGHRS and CDR2 is YFSETQ. CDR3 sequence: CASSWITGLAAYEQYF. In DNA form, the CDR3 reads TGCGCCAGCAGCTGGATCACGGGACTAGCGGCCTACGAGCAGTACTTC.

The rearrangement joins TRBV29-1 to TRBJ2-1, with 9 bases aligning to TRBD1. Per the germline V gene, CDR1 is SQVTM and CDR2 is ANQGSEA. The CDR3 runs 14 residues. V trimming: 3 bases; J trimming: 8 bases; junction bases outside the gene matches: 8. CDR3 in DNA: TGCAGCGTTGAGTCGGACAGGGGTGGCGATGAGCAGTTCTTC. It encodes CSVESDRGGDEQFF.

The V call is TRBV12-3 or TRBV12-4, the J call TRBJ2-3; 7 bases fit TRBD2. V lost 6 bases to trimming and J lost 4 bases; unmatched junction nucleotides: 7. This CDR3 comprises 14 residues. As DNA, the CDR3 is TGTGCCAGCAGAGGCGGGAGCGGACCAGATACGCAGTATTTT. This sequence encodes CASRGGSGPDTQYF.

This clonotype was observed a handful of times. The J gene is TRBJ2-5, the V gene TRBV5-1, with a tentative D call TRBD2 (6 bases). V was shortened by 6 bases and J by 5 bases, with 17 bases between the two germline ends. The CDR3 has 14 amino acids. The germline V gene encodes CDR1 SGHRS and CDR2 YFSETQ. The CDR3 sequence is CASNLWAGTETQYF. The DNA for the CDR3 is TGCGCCAGCAATCTTTGGGCGGGAACGGAGACCCAGTACTTC.

This clonotype was recorded at least ten times. The gene calls are TRBV5-1 and TRBJ2-3; possible D gene TRBD2, 5 bases. V lost 6 bases and J 5 bases, leaving 10 bases between the germline ends. Germline CDR1 and CDR2: SGHRS and YFSETQ. The CDR3 extends over 12 amino acids. In nucleotides, the CDR3 is TGCGCCAGCACGCTAGAGGGAGATACGCAGTATTTT. Protein product: CASTLEGDTQYF.

This clonotype was counted at least ten times. This sequence joins TRBV12-3 or TRBV12-4 and TRBJ2-5; 7 bases are a match to TRBD1. V shed 8 bases, J shed 5 bases, and the junction held 8 bases outside the gene matches. This CDR3 contains 13 residues. CDR3 sequence: CASGDSLYETQYF. The CDR3 DNA is TGTGCCAGCGGGGACAGCCTGTACGAGACCCAGTACTTC.

The gene calls are TRBV12-5 and TRBJ2-7; D remains ambiguous. This CDR3 comprises 13 residues. CDR1 LGHNT and CDR2 FRNRAP come from the germline V gene. The ends were cut back, 6 bases at V and 2 bases at J, with 11 bases in the middle. The CDR3 loop reads CASGSESTYEQYF. The DNA for the CDR3 is TGTGCTAGTGGCTCCGAATCTACCTACGAGCAGTACTTC.